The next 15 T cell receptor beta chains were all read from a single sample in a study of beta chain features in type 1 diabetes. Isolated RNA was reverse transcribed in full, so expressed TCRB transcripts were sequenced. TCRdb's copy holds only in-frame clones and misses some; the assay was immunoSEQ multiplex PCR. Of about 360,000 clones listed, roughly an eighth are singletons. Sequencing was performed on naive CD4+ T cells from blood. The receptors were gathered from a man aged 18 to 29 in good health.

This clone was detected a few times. CDR3 loop: CASSPGFRPSGANVLTF. DNA of the CDR3: TGTGCCAGCAGCCCAGGGTTCCGTCCCTCTGGGGCCAACGTCCTGACTTTC. J is TRBJ2-6 and V is TRBV16; perhaps TRBD1 as D (5 bases). Trimming took 4 bases from V and 0 from J, leaving 13 bases between them. Germline values: CDR1 KGHSY, CDR2 FQNENV. The CDR3 spans 17 residues.

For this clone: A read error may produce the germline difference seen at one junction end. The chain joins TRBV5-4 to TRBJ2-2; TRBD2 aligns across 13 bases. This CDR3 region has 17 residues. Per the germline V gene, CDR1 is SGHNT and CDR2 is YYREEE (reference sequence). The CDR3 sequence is CASSHILAGGFTGELFF. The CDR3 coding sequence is TGCGCCAGCAGCCACATACTAGCGGGAGGGTTCACCGGGGAGCTGTTTTTT.

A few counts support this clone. The CDR3 nucleotides read TGCAGCGGTCAGACAGGGACCTACGAGCAGTACTTC. This translates into CSGQTGTYEQYF. The rearrangement joins TRBV29-1 to TRBJ2-5; 7 bases match TRBD1. The DNA end lines up better with TRBJ2-7; the J call may be wrong. Germline lookup yields CDR1 SQVTM and CDR2 ANQGSEA. The CDR3 sequence is 12 residues long.

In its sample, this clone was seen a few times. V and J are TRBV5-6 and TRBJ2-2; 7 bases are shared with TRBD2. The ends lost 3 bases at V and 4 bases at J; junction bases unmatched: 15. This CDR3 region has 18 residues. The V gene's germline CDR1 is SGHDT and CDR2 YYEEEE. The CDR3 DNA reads TGTGCCAGCAGCTGGAGCCTGGCTGGCGGGAGCGGCACCGGGGAGCTGTTTTTT. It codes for CASSWSLAGGSGTGELFF. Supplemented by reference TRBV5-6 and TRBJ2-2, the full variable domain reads DAGVTQSPTHLIKTRGQQVTLRCSPKSGHDTVSWYQQALGQGPQFIFQYYEEEERQRGNFPDRFSGHQFPNYSSELNVNALLLGDSALYLCASSWSLAGGSGTGELFFGEGSRLTVL.

CDR3 DNA sequence: TGTGCCAGCAGCTTAATGCGGGAGAGCTCCTACGAGCAGTACTTC. It specifies CASSLMRESSYEQYF. J is TRBJ2-7 and V is TRBV11-1; 7 bases map to TRBD2. The junction had 4 bases not matched to a gene; V was cut back by 2 bases and J by 0 bases. CDR3 length equals 15 residues. Germline values: CDR1 SGHAT, CDR2 FQDESV (reference sequence). Full variable domain (rest looked up from reference TRBV11-1 and TRBJ2-7): EAEVAQSPRYKITEKSQAVAFWCDPISGHATLYWYRQILGQGPELLVQFQDESVVDDSQLPKDRFSAERLKGVDSTLKIQPAELGDSAMYLCASSLMRESSYEQYFGPGTRLTVT.

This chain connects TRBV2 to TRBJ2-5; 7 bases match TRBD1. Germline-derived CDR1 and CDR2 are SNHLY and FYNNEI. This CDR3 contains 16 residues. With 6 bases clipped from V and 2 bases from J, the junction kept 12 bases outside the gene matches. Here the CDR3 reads CASSPWLRGRQETQYF. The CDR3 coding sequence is TGTGCCAGCAGCCCCTGGTTGAGGGGGCGTCAAGAGACCCAGTACTTC.

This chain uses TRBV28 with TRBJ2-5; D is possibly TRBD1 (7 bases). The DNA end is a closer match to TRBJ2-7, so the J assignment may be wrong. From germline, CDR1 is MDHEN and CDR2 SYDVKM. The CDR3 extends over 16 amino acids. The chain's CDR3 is CASISGGTQRIYEQYF. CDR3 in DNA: TGTGCCAGCATCTCAGGGGGGACACAAAGGATCTACGAGCAGTACTTC.

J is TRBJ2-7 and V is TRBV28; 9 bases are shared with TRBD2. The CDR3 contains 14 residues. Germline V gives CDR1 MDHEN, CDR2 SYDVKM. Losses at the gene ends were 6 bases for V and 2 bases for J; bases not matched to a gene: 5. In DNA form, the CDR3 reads TGTGCCAGCAGCGGAGCGGGGGGCCCCTACGAGCAGTACTTC. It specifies CASSGAGGPYEQYF.

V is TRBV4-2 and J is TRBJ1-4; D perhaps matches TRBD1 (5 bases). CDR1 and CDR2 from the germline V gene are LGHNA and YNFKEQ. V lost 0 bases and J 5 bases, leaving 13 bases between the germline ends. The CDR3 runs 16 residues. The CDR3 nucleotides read TGTGCCAGCAGCCAAGATCGGACACGGCAGAATGAAAAACTGTTTTTT. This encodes CASSQDRTRQNEKLFF.

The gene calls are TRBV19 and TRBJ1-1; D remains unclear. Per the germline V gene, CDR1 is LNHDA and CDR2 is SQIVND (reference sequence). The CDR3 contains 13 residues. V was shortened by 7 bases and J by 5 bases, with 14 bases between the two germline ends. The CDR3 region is CASIKTAGTEAFF. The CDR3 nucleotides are TGTGCCAGTATTAAAACTGCGGGAACTGAAGCTTTCTTT.

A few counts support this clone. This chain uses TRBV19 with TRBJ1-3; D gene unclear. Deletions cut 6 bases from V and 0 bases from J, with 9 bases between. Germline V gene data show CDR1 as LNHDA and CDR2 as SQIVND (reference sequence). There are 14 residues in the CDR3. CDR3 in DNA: TGTGCCAGTAGGGCCGGGGTCTCTGGAAACACCATATATTTT. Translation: CASRAGVSGNTIYF.

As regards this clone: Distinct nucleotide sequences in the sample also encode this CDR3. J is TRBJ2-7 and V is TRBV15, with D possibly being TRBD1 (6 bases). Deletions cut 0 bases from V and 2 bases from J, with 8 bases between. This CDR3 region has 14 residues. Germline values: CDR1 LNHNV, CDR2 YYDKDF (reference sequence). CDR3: CATSRDRGAYEQYF. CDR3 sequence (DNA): TGTGCCACCAGCAGAGACAGGGGAGCCTACGAGCAGTACTTC. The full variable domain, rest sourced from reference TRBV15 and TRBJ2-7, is DAMVIQNPRYQVTQFGKPVTLSCSQTLNHNVMYWYQQKSSQAPKLLFHYYDKDFNNEADTPDNFQSRRPNTSFCFLDIRSPGLGDTAMYLCATSRDRGAYEQYFGPGTRLTVT.

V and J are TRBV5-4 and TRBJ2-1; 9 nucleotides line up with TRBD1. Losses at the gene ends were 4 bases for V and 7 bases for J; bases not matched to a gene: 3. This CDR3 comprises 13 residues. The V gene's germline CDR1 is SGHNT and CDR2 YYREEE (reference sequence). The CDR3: CASSQTGGNEQFF. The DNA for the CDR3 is TGTGCCAGCAGCCAGACAGGGGGTAATGAGCAGTTCTTC.

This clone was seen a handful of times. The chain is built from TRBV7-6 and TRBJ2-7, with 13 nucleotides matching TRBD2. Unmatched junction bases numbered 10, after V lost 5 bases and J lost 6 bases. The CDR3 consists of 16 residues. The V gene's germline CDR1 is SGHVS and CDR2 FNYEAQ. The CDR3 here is CASSPGLAGAAAEQYF. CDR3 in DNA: TGTGCCAGCAGCCCCGGACTAGCGGGAGCCGCCGCCGAGCAGTACTTC.

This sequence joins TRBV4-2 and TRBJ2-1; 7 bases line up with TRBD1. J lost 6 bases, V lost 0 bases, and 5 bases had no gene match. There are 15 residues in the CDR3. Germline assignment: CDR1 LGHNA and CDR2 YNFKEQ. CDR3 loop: CASSQDGTELNEQFF. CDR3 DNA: TGTGCCAGCAGCCAAGACGGGACAGAACTCAATGAGCAGTTCTTC.